The T cell receptor (beta chain) under discussion was sequenced for a study of blood T cell repertoires in COVID-19. On the study more broadly: Acute-phase and convalescent COVID-19 samples originated in the United States, Italy and Spain. Nucleic acid was either cDNA or gDNA, and it came from T cells, B-cell-depleted T cells, or PBMCs.

The protocol was immunoSEQ multiplex PCR, while the TCRdb copy is restricted to in-frame clones and leaves out a portion. The sample has 25,000 to 40,000 clones, about nine tenths seen once. The CDR3 consists of 15 residues. Germline assignment: CDR1 KGHSH and CDR2 LQKENI. The junction had 6 bases not matched to a gene; V was cut back by 3 bases and J by 9 bases. The sequence came from a human donor in a cohort sampled during active COVID-19. The gene calls are TRBV18 and TRBJ2-1; 12 nucleotides match TRBD2. Sequenced material: peripheral blood. The CDR3 region is CASSPTSGGVGEQFF. DNA for the CDR3: TGTGCCAGCTCACCGACTAGCGGGGGTGTGGGTGAGCAGTTCTTC.